What follows are 31 T cell receptor beta chains derived from one specimen sequenced in a study of identical twins. Each CDR3 protein gets one entry after TCRdb re-called the 5' RACE reads with MiXCR. The sample consists of roughly 690,000 distinct CDR3 sequences, 21% of them appearing once. These data were likewise used in another study, on T cells expressing NK-cell markers.

The sequencing input was PBMCs. The receptor source for this set is a woman aged 18-29 years in good health.

In this sample, this clonotype turned up many times. The rearrangement links TRBV7-9 to TRBJ1-2; no reliable D call. This CDR3 comprises 13 residues. Per the germline V gene, CDR1 is SEHNR and CDR2 is FQNEAQ (reference sequence). The V end lost 5 bases, the J end lost 3 bases, and 10 bases lay between the germline ends. CDR3 nucleotide sequence: TGTGCCAGCAGCACCGACCGTTACTATGGCTACACCTTC. This gives the protein CASSTDRYYGYTF.

The table lists this clonotype with a few counts. The V gene is TRBV7-8, the J gene TRBJ1-2; maybe TRBD1 (6 bases). Per the germline V gene, CDR1 is SGHVS and CDR2 is FQNEAQ. The V end lost 4 bases, the J end lost 6 bases, and 12 bases lay between the germline ends. The CDR3 has 13 residues. The CDR3: CASSSHREHGYTF. In DNA, the CDR3 is TGTGCCAGCAGCTCCCACAGGGAACATGGCTACACCTTC.

The V gene is TRBV7-2, the J gene TRBJ2-7; the match to TRBD1 covers 7 bases. Germline values: CDR1 SGHTA, CDR2 FQGNSA. The CDR3 runs 16 residues. J lost 0 bases, V lost 2 bases, and 7 bases had no gene match. CDR3 loop: CASSLKPGQSSYEQYF. CDR3 DNA sequence: TGTGCCAGCAGCTTAAAACCGGGACAGAGCTCCTACGAGCAGTACTTC. Complete variable domain (other parts from reference TRBV7-2 and TRBJ2-7): GAGVSQSPSNKVTEKGKDVELRCDPISGHTALYWYRQSLGQGLEFLIYFQGNSAPDKSGLPSDRFSAERTGGSVSTLTIQRTQQEDSAVYLCASSLKPGQSSYEQYFGPGTRLTVT.

This clonotype has just a few counts. The chain couples TRBV7-9 to TRBJ2-3; D tentatively reads TRBD1 or TRBD2 (5 bases each). Trimming cost V 7 bases and J 4 bases, with 18 bases left between them. CDR1 is SEHNR and CDR2 is FQNEAQ in the germline V gene (reference sequence). This CDR3 has 15 amino acids. The CDR3 reads CASTEMRGFADTQYF. CDR3 nucleotide sequence: TGTGCCAGCACCGAGATGAGGGGCTTCGCAGATACGCAGTATTTT.

A few counts support this clonotype. The chain recombines TRBV29-1 with TRBJ2-3; D uncertain. There are 14 residues in the CDR3. The ends were cut back, 1 base at V and 6 bases at J, with 14 bases in the middle. The germline V gene encodes CDR1 SQVTM and CDR2 ANQGSEA. The CDR3 nucleotides are TGCAGCGTTGAAGGGGCCTCGCTGTCGGATACGCAGTATTTT. It encodes CSVEGASLSDTQYF.

This clonotype was observed a single time. V and J are TRBV12-3 or TRBV12-4 and TRBJ2-3; the D gene is possibly TRBD2 (5 bases). CDR3 length: 18 amino acids. The V gene lost 3 bases and the J gene lost 2 bases, with 21 bases spanning the gap. CDR3 in amino acids: CASSFVPRLRAPTDTQYF. Written as DNA, the CDR3 is TGTGCCAGCAGTTTCGTTCCCCGACTAAGAGCCCCCACAGATACGCAGTATTTT.

V usage is TRBV10-3 and J usage is TRBJ2-7; the match to TRBD2 covers 9 bases. This CDR3 is 16 amino acids long. Germline loops: CDR1 ENHRY, CDR2 SYGVKD. The V segment lost 2 bases and the J segment 9 bases; nucleotides outside the gene matches: 14. CDR3 residues: CAISEPPSGIRDAQYF. As DNA, the CDR3 is TGTGCCATCAGTGAGCCCCCTAGCGGGATAAGGGACGCGCAGTACTTC.

This rearrangement joins TRBV6-1 to TRBJ2-1, with no clear D. V was pared by 7 bases and J by 0 bases, with 10 bases between. This CDR3 has 14 residues. Looked up from germline, CDR1 is MNHNS and CDR2 is SASEGT. CDR3: CASKVVGSYNEQFF. Written as DNA, the CDR3 is TGTGCCAGCAAAGTCGTCGGCTCCTACAATGAGCAGTTCTTC.

The chain has TRBV6-1 and TRBJ2-1, with D possibly being TRBD1 (6 bases). The CDR3 totals 14 residues. Trimming took 8 bases from V and 0 from J, leaving 11 bases between them. Germline assignment: CDR1 MNHNS and CDR2 SASEGT. Here the CDR3 reads CASQGPNSYNEQFF. The CDR3 bases are TGTGCCAGCCAGGGGCCTAACTCCTACAATGAGCAGTTCTTC.

The chain couples TRBV7-8 to TRBJ2-1; unclear D gene. The CDR3 covers 15 residues. Germline CDR1 reads SGHVS; CDR2 reads FQNEAQ. Trimming took 3 bases from V and 0 from J, leaving 9 bases between them. In DNA form, the CDR3 reads TGTGCCAGCAGCTTGGAGCGTCGCTCCTACAATGAGCAGTTCTTC. Protein sequence: CASSLERRSYNEQFF.

Many counts were recorded for this clonotype. The chain links TRBV5-1 to TRBJ2-2; D ambiguous. Germline values: CDR1 SGHRS, CDR2 YFSETQ. This CDR3 contains 16 residues. Trimming cost V 1 base and J 9 bases, with 19 bases left between them. Here the CDR3 DNA reads TGCGCCAGCAGCTTGTTTAGGCAGGAATCGGCGTGGGAGCTGTTTTTT. This translates into CASSLFRQESAWELFF. Complete variable domain (other parts from reference TRBV5-1 and TRBJ2-2): KAGVTQTPRYLIKTRGQQVTLSCSPISGHRSVSWYQQTPGQGLQFLFEYFSETQRNKGNFPGRFSGRQFSNSRSEMNVSTLELGDSALYLCASSLFRQESAWELFFGEGSRLTVL.

The table lists this clonotype with many counts. This chain connects TRBV12-3 or TRBV12-4 to TRBJ2-2; no definite D call. The CDR3 sequence is 15 residues long. Trimming pared 4 bases from V and 0 bases from J, leaving 9 bases between. The CDR3 is CASSSLATNTGELFF. The DNA for the CDR3 is TGTGCCAGCAGTTCGCTTGCGACGAACACCGGGGAGCTGTTTTTT.

The genes are TRBV6-5 and TRBJ1-2; D is possibly TRBD1 (6 bases). With 0 bases removed from V and 5 bases from J, the gap between germline ends came to 10 bases. This CDR3 contains 14 residues. Germline V gives CDR1 MNHEY, CDR2 SVGAGI. The CDR3 loop is CASSYSIQGYGYTF. CDR3 sequence (DNA): TGTGCCAGCAGTTACTCGATACAGGGATATGGCTACACCTTC.

The J gene is TRBJ2-1, the V gene TRBV6-5, with 9 bases aligning to TRBD2. Germline V gives CDR1 MNHEY, CDR2 SVGAGI. This CDR3 region has 15 residues. The junction had 9 bases not matched to a gene; V was cut back by 2 bases and J by 10 bases. CDR3 in DNA: TGTGCCAGCAGTTACGCGGGAGGGCCGGGGAGGGAGCAGTTCTTC. This sequence encodes CASSYAGGPGREQFF.

This clonotype was detected ten times or more. The chain links TRBV12-3 or TRBV12-4 to TRBJ2-5; D gene unclear. The CDR3 covers 14 residues. Trimming shortened V by 6 bases and J by 1 base, and 12 bases separated the two germline ends. The CDR3 nucleotides read TGTGCCAGCAGCAAATTCGGGCTCCAAGAGACCCAGTACTTC. It yields the protein CASSKFGLQETQYF.

The CDR3 loop reads CASSERGWSSEQYF. CDR3 DNA sequence: TGCGCCAGCAGTGAACGGGGATGGTCTAGCGAGCAGTACTTC. This chain joins TRBV10-2 and TRBJ2-7, with a tentative D call TRBD2 (5 bases). The length of the CDR3 is 14 residues. The germline V gene has CDR1 WSHSY and CDR2 SAAADI. Between the trimmed V and J ends, which lost 3 bases and 6 bases, there was a span of 15 bases.

A few counts support this clonotype. The V call is TRBV5-6, the J call TRBJ1-5; D gene ambiguous. CDR1 is SGHDT and CDR2 is YYEEEE in the germline V gene. Between the trimmed V and J ends, which lost 2 bases and 3 bases, there was a span of 9 bases. This CDR3 has 14 amino acids. The CDR3 DNA is TGTGCCAGCAGCTTATATAATACCAATCAGCCCCAGCATTTT. Its translation: CASSLYNTNQPQHF.

This clonotype was observed a few times. The chain is built from TRBV7-2 and TRBJ1-4; the match to TRBD1 covers 8 bases. V shed 4 bases, J shed 7 bases, and the junction held 2 bases outside the gene matches. The CDR3 length is 13 residues. Germline-derived CDR1 and CDR2 are SGHTA and FQGNSA. CDR3: CASSYGTGEKLFF. CDR3 in DNA: TGTGCCAGCAGCTATGGGACAGGTGAAAAACTGTTTTTT.

This chain joins TRBV10-2 and TRBJ2-7; 8 bases are shared with TRBD2. Germline V gives CDR1 WSHSY, CDR2 SAAADI. This CDR3 region has 18 residues. V was clipped by 0 bases and J by 7 bases; unmatched bases: 17. As DNA, the CDR3 is TGCGCCAGCAGTGAGTCGAGAGCGGGAGATTTTCTGGGGTGGGAGCAGTACTTC. This translates into CASSESRAGDFLGWEQYF.

The J gene is TRBJ2-7, the V gene TRBV9, with 8 bases matching TRBD2. The germline CDR1 and CDR2 sequences are SGDLS and YYNGEE. There are 15 residues in the CDR3. J lost 7 bases, V lost 1 base, and 10 bases had no gene match. CDR3 nucleotide sequence: TGTGCCAGCAGCGTAATAGCGGGGAGCCTACGGGAGCAGTACTTC. Protein product: CASSVIAGSLREQYF.

This chain connects TRBV20-1 to TRBJ1-5; D possibly corresponds to TRBD1 (5 bases). The CDR3 has 14 residues. From germline, CDR1 is DFQATT and CDR2 SNEGSKA (reference sequence). Between the trimmed V and J ends, which lost 6 bases and 11 bases, there was a span of 23 bases. For the CDR3, the DNA is TGCAGTGCCACGAATCAGGCCCGGGGCCCAGCCCAGCATTTT. Protein: CSATNQARGPAQHF.

This clonotype was seen at least ten times. The V and J genes are TRBV2 and TRBJ1-3, with D hard to call. The CDR3 runs 12 residues. Trimming removed 5 bases at V and 3 bases at J, with 5 bases between. Germline-derived CDR1 and CDR2 are SNHLY and FYNNEI. The CDR3 sequence is CASSRDGNTIYF. The CDR3 nucleotides are TGTGCCAGCAGTCGAGATGGAAACACCATATATTTT.

The V gene is TRBV2, the J gene TRBJ2-7; no clear D gene. Deletions cut 5 bases from V and 5 bases from J, with 10 bases between. Germline CDR1 reads SNHLY; CDR2 reads FYNNEI. This CDR3 comprises 12 residues. CDR3 amino acids: CASSWVFNEQYF. CDR3 in DNA: TGTGCCAGCAGTTGGGTTTTTAACGAGCAGTACTTC.

The chain links TRBV5-1 to TRBJ2-4; D may be TRBD2 (7 bases). The CDR3 totals 14 residues. Germline V gene sequence: CDR1 SGHRS, CDR2 YFSETQ. The germline V and J ends were trimmed by 0 bases and 7 bases, with 11 bases remaining between them. The CDR3 DNA is TGCGCCAGCAGCTTGGCACAGGGAGGGAACATTCAGTACTTC. Encoded protein: CASSLAQGGNIQYF. The full variable domain, with the rest looked up from reference TRBV5-1 and TRBJ2-4, is KAGVTQTPRYLIKTRGQQVTLSCSPISGHRSVSWYQQTPGQGLQFLFEYFSETQRNKGNFPGRFSGRQFSNSRSEMNVSTLELGDSALYLCASSLAQGGNIQYFGAGTRLSVL.

There are a few counts of this clonotype. The chain is built from TRBV24-1 and TRBJ2-3; D is uncertain. Germline CDR1 is KGHDR and CDR2 is SFDVKD. This CDR3 is 14 amino acids long. The V end lost 3 bases, the J end lost 4 bases, and 10 bases lay between the germline ends. The DNA of the CDR3 is TGTGCCACCAGTGATGCTGATGCGGCAGATACGCAGTATTTT. This gives the protein CATSDADAADTQYF.

The chain has TRBV10-3 and TRBJ2-3; no firm D call. Per germline, CDR1 ENHRY and CDR2 SYGVKD. The CDR3 loop spans 11 amino acids. V shed 6 bases and J shed 9 bases, with 10 bases lying between them. Here the CDR3 reads CAISAGGTQYF. DNA for the CDR3: TGTGCCATCAGCGCAGGTGGGACGCAGTATTTT.

The chain combines TRBV6-1 with TRBJ2-3, with D tentatively TRBD2 (6 bases). V was trimmed by 8 bases and J by 1 base, leaving 16 bases between them. CDR1 MNHNS and CDR2 SASEGT come from the germline V gene. CDR3 length: 15 amino acids. The CDR3 bases are TGTGCCAGCGGGGATAGCGGAGGAGGCACAGATACGCAGTATTTT. Translation: CASGDSGGGTDTQYF.

V usage is TRBV7-2 and J usage is TRBJ1-2; D ambiguous. CDR1 SGHTA and CDR2 FQGNSA come from the germline V gene. This CDR3 has 12 residues. Trimming cost V 1 base and J 11 bases, with 11 bases left between them. The CDR3 loop is CASSLVRVEYTF. CDR3 sequence (DNA): TGTGCCAGCAGCTTAGTTCGGGTGGAGTACACCTTC.

This clonotype has at least ten counts. The V call is TRBV20-1, the J call TRBJ2-2, with TRBD2 as a possible D gene (5 bases). This CDR3 is built from 14 residues. CDR1 DFQATT and CDR2 SNEGSKA come from the germline V gene (reference sequence). V lost 3 bases to trimming and J lost 4 bases, with 12 bases between them. The CDR3 DNA sequence: TGCAGTGCTAGTAGGGCGGGCGGCACCGGGGAGCTGTTTTTT. This codes for CSASRAGGTGELFF.

The chain recombines TRBV5-1 with TRBJ1-1; D is unresolved. CDR3 length equals 14 residues. CDR1 is SGHRS, CDR2 YFSETQ, per germline. The ends were cut back, 3 bases at V and 4 bases at J, with 13 bases in the middle. CDR3 nucleotide sequence: TGCGCCAGCAGCTCGGACCTGCGGGGCACTGAAGCTTTCTTT. Translation: CASSSDLRGTEAFF. Based on the CDR3 plus reference TRBV5-1 and TRBJ1-1, the full variable domain is KAGVTQTPRYLIKTRGQQVTLSCSPISGHRSVSWYQQTPGQGLQFLFEYFSETQRNKGNFPGRFSGRQFSNSRSEMNVSTLELGDSALYLCASSSDLRGTEAFFGQGTRLTVV.

The chain is built from TRBV11-2 and TRBJ2-3; a possible D gene is TRBD2 (6 bases). V was trimmed by 1 base and J by 4 bases, leaving 12 bases between them. The CDR3 sequence is 15 residues long. Germline V gives CDR1 SGHAT, CDR2 FQNNGV. CDR3 amino acids: CASSLVAAGPDTQYF. The CDR3 region has the DNA TGTGCCAGCAGCTTAGTAGCGGCGGGGCCAGATACGCAGTATTTT.